The following is a TCR beta chain sequence with its context. Its antigen specificity is not known. Within one base of it there is no much larger clone, and no base qualities were kept. CDR1 and CDR2 were assigned from the germline V gene as SGHVS and FNYEAQ. The CDR3, from cysteine to phenylalanine, totals 17 residues. The retained sequence is limited to the CDR3, 51 bases, with the frame set at the first base. Deletion took 1 base off V and 1 base off J, with a span of 11 bases between the germline ends. The sample comes from a study of control samples from healthy donors and cancer patients (dated by TCRdb to 2020 to 2021). Libraries were prepared through the immunoSEQ multiplex PCR assay. Sourced from immuneACCESS, this table was stored by TCRdb with only in-frame sequences that have V and J called. A share of the clones is absent; for the studies checked, an unresolved V gene accounts for under half, and the remainder has no known explanation. In this sample the table shows under 150,000 clones, 88% of which occur a single time. Less than 3.5% of the sample belongs to the ten largest clones.

This receptor was taken from a middle-aged man in good health. Sequenced sample: blood. The chain employs TRBV7-6 and TRBJ2-6, with a weak D call of TRBD1 (6 bases match). The CDR3 has the sequence CASSLVAGVSGANVLTF. The nucleotide sequence is TGTGCCAGCAGCTTAGTGGCAGGGGTATCTGGGGCCAACGTCCTGACTTTC.